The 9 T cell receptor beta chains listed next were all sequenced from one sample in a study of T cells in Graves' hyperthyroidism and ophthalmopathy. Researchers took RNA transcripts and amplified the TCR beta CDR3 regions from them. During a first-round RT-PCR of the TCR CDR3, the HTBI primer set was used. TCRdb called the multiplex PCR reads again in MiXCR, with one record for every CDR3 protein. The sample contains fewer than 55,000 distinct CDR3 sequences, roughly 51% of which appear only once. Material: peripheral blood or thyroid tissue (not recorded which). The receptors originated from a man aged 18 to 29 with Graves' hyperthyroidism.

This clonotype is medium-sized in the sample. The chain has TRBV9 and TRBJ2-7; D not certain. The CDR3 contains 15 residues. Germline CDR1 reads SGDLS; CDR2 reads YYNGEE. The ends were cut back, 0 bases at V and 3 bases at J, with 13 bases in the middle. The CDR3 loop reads CASSVGSDTDYEQYF. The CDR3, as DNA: TGTGCCAGCAGCGTAGGCTCCGATACAGACTACGAGCAGTACTTC.

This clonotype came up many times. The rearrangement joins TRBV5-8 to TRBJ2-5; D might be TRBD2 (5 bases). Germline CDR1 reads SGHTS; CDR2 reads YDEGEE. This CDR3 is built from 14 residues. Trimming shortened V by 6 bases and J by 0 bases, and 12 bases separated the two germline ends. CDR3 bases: TGTGCCAGCACCCCCGGGGAGAACCAAGAGACCCAGTACTTC. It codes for CASTPGENQETQYF.

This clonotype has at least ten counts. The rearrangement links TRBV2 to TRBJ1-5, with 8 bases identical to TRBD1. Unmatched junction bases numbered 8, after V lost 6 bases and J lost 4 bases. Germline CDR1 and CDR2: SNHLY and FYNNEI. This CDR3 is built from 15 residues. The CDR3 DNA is TGTGCCAGCAGCGCCGGGACAGGCCTGAATCAGCCCCAGCATTTT. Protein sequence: CASSAGTGLNQPQHF.

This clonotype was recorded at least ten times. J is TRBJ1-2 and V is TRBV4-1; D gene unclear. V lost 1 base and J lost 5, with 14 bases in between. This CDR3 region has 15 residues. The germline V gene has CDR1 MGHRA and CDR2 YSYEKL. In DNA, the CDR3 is TGCGCCAGCAGCCAAGGTGCTTCCAATACTTATGGCTACACCTTC. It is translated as CASSQGASNTYGYTF.

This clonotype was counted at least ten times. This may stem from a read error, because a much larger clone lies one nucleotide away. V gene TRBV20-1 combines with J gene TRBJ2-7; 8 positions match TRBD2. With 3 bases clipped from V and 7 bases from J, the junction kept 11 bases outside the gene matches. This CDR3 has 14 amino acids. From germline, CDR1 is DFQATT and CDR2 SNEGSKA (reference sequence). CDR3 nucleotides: TGCAGTGCTAGGCCCCTAGCGGGCCTCCCTGAGCAGTACTTC. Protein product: CSARPLAGLPEQYF.

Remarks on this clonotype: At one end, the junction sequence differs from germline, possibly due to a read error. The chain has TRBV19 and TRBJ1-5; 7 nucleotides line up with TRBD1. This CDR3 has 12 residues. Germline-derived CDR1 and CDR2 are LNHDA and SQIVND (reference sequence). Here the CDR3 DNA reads TGTGCCGGTAGCAAAGGGGGCGCCTTCCAACATTTT. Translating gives CAGSKGGAFQHF.

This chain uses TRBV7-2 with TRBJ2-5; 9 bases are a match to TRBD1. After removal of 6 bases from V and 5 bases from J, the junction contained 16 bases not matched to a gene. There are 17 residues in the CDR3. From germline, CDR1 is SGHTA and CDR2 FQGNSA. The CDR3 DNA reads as TGTGCCAGCAGGGGAGGTGGGACAGGGTCCACCGGGGAGACCCAGTACTTC. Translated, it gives CASRGGGTGSTGETQYF.

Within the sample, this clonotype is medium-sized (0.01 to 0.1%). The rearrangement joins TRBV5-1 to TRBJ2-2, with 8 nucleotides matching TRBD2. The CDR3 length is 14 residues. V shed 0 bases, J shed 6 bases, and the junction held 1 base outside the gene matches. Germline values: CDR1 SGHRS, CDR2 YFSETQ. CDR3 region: CASSLVAGPGELFF. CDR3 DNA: TGCGCCAGCAGCTTGGTAGCGGGGCCCGGGGAGCTGTTTTTT.

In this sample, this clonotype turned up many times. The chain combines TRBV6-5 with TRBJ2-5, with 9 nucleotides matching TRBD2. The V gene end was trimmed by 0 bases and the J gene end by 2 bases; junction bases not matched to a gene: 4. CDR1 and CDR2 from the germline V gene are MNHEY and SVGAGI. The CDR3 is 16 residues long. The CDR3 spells CASSYSRTSAQETQYF. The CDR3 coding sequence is TGTGCCAGCAGTTACTCGAGGACTAGCGCTCAAGAGACCCAGTACTTC.